Included here is one T cell receptor beta chain sequence, with context. TCRdb keeps only in-frame clones here, not all; method: immunoSEQ multiplex PCR. The sample consists of fewer than 500,000 clones, around 89% of them appearing once. This entry belongs to a study of blood T cell repertoires in COVID-19. Background on the study: From the United States, Italy and Spain came samples of acute and convalescent COVID-19. In each case, the material was cDNA or gDNA derived from T cells, B-cell-depleted T cells, or PBMCs.

Germline V lookup: CDR1 KGHSH, CDR2 LQKENI. Trimming at V came to 3 bases and at J to 7 bases, leaving 7 bases not matched to a gene. This CDR3 spans 14 amino acids. The origin of this receptor is a woman aged 25 to 39 with acute or convalescent COVID-19. The genes are TRBV18 and TRBJ1-2; 8 bases fit TRBD1. Sequenced material: peripheral blood. CDR3 coding DNA: TGTGCCAGCTCACCGGGACAGGCGTTCAGTGGCTACACCTTC. This gives the protein CASSPGQAFSGYTF.